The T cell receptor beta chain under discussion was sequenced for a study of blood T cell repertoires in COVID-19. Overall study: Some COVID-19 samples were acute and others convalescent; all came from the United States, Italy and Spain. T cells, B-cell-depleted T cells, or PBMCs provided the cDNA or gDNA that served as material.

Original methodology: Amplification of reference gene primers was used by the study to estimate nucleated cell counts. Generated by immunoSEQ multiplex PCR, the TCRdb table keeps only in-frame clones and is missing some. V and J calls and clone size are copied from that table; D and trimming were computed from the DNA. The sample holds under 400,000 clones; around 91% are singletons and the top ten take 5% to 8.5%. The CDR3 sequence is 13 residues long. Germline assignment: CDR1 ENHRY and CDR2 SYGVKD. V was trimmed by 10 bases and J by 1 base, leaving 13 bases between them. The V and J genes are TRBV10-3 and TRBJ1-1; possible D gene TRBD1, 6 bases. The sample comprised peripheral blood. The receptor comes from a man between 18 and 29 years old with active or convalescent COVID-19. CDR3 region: CATRGGTNTEAFF. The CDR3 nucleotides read TGTGCCACCAGGGGAGGAACGAACACTGAAGCTTTCTTT.